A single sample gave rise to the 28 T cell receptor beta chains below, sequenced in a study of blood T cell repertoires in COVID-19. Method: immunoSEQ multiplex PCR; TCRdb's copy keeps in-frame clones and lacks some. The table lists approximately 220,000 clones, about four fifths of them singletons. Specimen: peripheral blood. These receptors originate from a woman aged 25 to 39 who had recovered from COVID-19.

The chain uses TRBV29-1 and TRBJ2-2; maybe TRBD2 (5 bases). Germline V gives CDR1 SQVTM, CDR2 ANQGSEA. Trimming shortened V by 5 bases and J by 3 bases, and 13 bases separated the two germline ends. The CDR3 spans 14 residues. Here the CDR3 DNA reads TGCAGCGTTAGGCCGGGAAGAGACACCGGGGAGCTGTTTTTT. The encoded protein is CSVRPGRDTGELFF.

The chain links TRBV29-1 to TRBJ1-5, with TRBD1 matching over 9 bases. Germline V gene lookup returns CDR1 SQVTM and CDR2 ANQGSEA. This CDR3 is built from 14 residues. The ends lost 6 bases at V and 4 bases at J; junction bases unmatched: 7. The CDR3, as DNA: TGCAGCGTGCGACAGGGGGATGGAAATCAGCCCCAGCATTTT. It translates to CSVRQGDGNQPQHF.

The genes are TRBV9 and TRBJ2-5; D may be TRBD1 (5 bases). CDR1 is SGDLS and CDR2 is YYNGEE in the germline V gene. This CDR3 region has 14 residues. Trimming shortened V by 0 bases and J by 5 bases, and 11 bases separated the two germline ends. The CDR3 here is CASSVEGPGETQYF. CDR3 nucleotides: TGTGCCAGCAGCGTAGAGGGGCCCGGGGAGACCCAGTACTTC.

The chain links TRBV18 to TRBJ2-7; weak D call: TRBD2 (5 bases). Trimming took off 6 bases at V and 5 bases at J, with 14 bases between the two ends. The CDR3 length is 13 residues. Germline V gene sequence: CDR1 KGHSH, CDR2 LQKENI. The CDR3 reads CASSPPTRDEQYF. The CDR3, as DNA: TGTGCCAGCTCCCCGCCAACTAGAGACGAGCAGTACTTC.

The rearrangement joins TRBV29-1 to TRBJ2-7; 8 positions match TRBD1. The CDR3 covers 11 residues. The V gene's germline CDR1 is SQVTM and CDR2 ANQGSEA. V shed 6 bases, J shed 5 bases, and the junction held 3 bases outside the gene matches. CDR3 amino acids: CSVYRGDEQYF. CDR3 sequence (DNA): TGCAGCGTATACAGGGGGGACGAGCAGTACTTC.

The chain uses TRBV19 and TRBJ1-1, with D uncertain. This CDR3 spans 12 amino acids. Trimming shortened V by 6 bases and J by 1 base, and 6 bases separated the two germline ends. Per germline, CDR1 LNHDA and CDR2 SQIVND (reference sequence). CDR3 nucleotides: TGTGCCAGTAGGGCTCGGAACACTGAAGCTTTCTTT. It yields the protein CASRARNTEAFF.

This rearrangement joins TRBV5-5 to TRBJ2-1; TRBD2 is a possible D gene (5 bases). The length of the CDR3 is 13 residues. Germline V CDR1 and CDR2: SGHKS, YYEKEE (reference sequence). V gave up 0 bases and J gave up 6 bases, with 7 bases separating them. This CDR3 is CASSLATSNEQFF. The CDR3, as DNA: TGTGCCAGCAGCTTGGCCACTAGCAATGAGCAGTTCTTC.

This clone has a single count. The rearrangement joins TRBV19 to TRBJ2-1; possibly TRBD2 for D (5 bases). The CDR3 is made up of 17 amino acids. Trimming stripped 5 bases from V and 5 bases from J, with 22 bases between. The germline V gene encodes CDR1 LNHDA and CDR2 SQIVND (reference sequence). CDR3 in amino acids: CASSGSRANRNNNEQFF. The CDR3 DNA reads TGTGCCAGTAGTGGGTCGAGGGCGAACCGCAACAACAATGAGCAGTTCTTC.

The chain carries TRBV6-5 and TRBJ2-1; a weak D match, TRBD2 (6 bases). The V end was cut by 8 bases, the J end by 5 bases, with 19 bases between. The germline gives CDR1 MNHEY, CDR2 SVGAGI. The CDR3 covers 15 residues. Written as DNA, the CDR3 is TGTGCCAGCTCCCCAGCCGCTAGCGTGGACAATGAGCAGTTCTTC. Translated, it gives CASSPAASVDNEQFF.

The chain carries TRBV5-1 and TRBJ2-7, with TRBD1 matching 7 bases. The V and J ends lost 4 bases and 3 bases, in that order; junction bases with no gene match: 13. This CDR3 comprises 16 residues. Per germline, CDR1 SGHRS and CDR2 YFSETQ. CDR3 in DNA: TGCGCCAGCAGCCGCACCCCGGGACAGACTCTCTACGAGCAGTACTTC. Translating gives CASSRTPGQTLYEQYF.

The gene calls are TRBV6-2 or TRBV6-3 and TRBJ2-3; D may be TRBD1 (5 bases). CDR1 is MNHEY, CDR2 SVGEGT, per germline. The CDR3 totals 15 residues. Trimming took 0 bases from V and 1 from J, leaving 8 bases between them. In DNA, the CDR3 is TGTGCCAGCAGTTACTCGGCGACAGGCACAGATACGCAGTATTTT. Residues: CASSYSATGTDTQYF.

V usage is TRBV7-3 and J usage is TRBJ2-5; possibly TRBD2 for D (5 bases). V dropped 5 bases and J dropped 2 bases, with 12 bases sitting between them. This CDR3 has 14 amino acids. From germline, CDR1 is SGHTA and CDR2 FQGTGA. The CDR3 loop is CASSPPGLQETQYF. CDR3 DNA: TGTGCCAGCAGCCCGCCCGGACTTCAAGAGACCCAGTACTTC.

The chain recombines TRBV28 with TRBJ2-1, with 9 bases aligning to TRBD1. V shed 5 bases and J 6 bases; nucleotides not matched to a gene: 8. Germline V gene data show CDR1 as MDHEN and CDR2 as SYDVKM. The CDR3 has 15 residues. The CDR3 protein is CASSGTGGLSNEQFF. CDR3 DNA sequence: TGTGCCAGCAGTGGAACAGGGGGCCTAAGCAATGAGCAGTTCTTC.

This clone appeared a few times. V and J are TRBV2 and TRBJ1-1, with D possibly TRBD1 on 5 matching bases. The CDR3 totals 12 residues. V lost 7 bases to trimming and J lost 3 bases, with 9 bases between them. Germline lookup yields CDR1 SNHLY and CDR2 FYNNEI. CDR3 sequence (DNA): TGTGCCAGCAAGGCGACAGACACTGAAGCTTTCTTT. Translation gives CASKATDTEAFF.

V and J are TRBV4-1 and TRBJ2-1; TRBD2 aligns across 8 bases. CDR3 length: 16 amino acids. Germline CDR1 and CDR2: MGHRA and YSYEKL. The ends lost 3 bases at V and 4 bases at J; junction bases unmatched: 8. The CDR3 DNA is TGCGCCAGCAGCCAGCCGGGACTAGGGGTTTACAATGAGCAGTTCTTC. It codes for CASSQPGLGVYNEQFF.

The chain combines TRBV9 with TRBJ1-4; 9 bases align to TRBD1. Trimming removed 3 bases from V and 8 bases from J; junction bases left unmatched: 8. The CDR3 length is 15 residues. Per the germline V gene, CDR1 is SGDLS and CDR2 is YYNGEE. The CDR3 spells CASSASPGTGEKLFF. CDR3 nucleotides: TGTGCCAGCAGCGCCTCTCCCGGGACAGGGGAAAAACTGTTTTTT.

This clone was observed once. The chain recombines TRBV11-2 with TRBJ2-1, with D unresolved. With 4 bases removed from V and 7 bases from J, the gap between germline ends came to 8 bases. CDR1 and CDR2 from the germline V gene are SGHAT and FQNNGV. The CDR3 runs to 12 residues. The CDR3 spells CASSSLENEQFF. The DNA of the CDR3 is TGTGCCAGCAGCTCGCTAGAGAATGAGCAGTTCTTC.

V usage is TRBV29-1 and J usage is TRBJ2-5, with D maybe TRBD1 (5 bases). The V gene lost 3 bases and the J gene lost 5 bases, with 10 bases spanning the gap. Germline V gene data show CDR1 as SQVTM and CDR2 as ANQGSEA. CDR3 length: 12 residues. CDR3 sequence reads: CSVEKSGETQYF. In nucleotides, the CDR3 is TGCAGCGTTGAGAAGTCAGGGGAGACCCAGTACTTC. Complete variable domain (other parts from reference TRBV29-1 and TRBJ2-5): SAVISQKPSRDICQRGTSLTIQCQVDSQVTMMFWYRQQPGQSLTLIATANQGSEATYESGFVIDKFPISRPNLTFSTLTVSNMSPEDSSIYLCSVEKSGETQYFGPGTRLLVL.

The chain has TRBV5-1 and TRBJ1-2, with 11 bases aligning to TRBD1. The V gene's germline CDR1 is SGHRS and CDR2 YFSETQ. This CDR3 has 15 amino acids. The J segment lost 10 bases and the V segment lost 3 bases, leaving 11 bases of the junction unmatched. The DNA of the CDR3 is TGCGCCAGCAGCTACGACTTGGGACAGGGGGGGAACTACACCTTC. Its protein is CASSYDLGQGGNYTF.

The CDR3 DNA is TGCGCCAGCAGCCCCCGCGCGTCAGACACAGGGGGCAAAAACATTCAGTACTTC. Encoded protein: CASSPRASDTGGKNIQYF. The rearrangement joins TRBV4-1 to TRBJ2-4, with 8 bases aligning to TRBD1. V gave up 4 bases and J gave up 3 bases; unmatched junction bases: 14. The V gene's germline CDR1 is MGHRA and CDR2 YSYEKL. This CDR3 contains 18 residues.

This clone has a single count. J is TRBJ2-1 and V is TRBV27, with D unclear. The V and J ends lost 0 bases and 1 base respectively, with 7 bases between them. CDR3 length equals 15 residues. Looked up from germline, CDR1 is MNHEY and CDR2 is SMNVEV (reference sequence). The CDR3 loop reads CASSLSGNSYNEQFF. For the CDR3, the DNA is TGTGCCAGCAGTTTATCCGGTAATTCCTACAATGAGCAGTTCTTC.

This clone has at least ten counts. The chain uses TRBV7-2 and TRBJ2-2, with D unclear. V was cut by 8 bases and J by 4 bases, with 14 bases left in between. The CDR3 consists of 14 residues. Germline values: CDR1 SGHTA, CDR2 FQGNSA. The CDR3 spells CASRYSIGTGELFF. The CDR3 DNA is TGTGCCAGCCGCTATTCCATCGGCACCGGGGAGCTGTTTTTT.

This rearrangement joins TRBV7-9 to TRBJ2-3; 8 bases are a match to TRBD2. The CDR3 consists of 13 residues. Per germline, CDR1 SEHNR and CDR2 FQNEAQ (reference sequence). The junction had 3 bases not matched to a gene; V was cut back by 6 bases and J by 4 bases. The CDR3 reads CASRREVADTQYF. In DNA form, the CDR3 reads TGTGCCAGCAGGCGGGAGGTGGCAGATACGCAGTATTTT. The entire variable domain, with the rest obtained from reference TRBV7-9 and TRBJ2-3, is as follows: DTGVSQNPRHKITKRGQNVTFRCDPISEHNRLYWYRQTLGQGPEFLTYFQNEAQLEKSRLLSDRFSAERPKGSFSTLEIQRTEQGDSAMYLCASRREVADTQYFGPGTRLTVL.

CDR3 residues: CASSIGTANTEAFF. CDR3 DNA: TGTGCCAGTAGTATAGGGACAGCGAACACTGAAGCTTTCTTT. V and J are TRBV19 and TRBJ1-1; a weak D match, TRBD1 (6 bases). Germline V gene data show CDR1 as LNHDA and CDR2 as SQIVND (reference sequence). The CDR3 spans 14 residues. V dropped 1 base and J dropped 1 base, with 7 bases sitting between them.

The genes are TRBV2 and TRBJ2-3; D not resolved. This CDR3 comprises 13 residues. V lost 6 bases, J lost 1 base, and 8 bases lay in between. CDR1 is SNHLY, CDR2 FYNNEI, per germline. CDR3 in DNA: TGTGCCAGCAGCGAGATCCGCACAGATACGCAGTATTTT. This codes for CASSEIRTDTQYF.

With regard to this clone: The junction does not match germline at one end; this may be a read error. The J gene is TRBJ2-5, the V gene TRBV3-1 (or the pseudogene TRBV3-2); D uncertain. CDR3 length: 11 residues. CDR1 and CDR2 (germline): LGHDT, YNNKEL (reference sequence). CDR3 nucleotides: TGTGCCAGCAGCCCGTCCAACAAGTTGAACTTC. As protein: CASSPSNKLNF.

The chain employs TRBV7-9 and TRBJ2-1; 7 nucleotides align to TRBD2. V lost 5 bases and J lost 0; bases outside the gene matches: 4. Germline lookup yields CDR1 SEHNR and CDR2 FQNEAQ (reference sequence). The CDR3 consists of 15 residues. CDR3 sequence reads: CASSPGRVSYNEQFF. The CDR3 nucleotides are TGTGCCAGCAGCCCGGGGAGGGTCTCCTACAATGAGCAGTTCTTC.

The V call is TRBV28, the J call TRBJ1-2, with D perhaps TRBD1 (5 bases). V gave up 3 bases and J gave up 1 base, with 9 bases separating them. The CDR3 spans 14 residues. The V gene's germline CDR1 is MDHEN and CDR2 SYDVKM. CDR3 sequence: CASSLRQHNYGYTF. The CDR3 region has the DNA TGTGCCAGCAGTTTGAGACAGCATAACTATGGCTACACCTTC.